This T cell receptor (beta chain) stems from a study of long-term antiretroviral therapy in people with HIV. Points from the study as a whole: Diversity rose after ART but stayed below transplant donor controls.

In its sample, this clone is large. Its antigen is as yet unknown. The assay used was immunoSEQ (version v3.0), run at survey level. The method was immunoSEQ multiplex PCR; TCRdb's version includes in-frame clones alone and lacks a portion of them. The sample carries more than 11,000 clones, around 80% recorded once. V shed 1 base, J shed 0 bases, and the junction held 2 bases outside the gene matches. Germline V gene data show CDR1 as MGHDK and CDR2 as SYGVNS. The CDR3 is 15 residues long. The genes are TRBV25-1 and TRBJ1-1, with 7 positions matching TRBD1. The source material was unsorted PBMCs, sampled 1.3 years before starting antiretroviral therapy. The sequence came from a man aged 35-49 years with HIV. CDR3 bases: TGTGCCAGCAGTGAATTCAGGGGGGTGAACACTGAAGCTTTCTTT. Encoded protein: CASSEFRGVNTEAFF. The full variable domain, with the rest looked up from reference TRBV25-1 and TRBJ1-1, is EADIYQTPRYLVIGTGKKITLECSQTMGHDKMYWYQQDPGMELHLIHYSYGVNSTEKGDLSSESTVSRIRTEHFPLTLESARPSHTSQYLCASSEFRGVNTEAFFGQGTRLTVV.